Reported below is one T cell receptor (beta chain). This clonotype was observed many times. No cognate antigen has been identified for it. No base quality values were provided; no much bigger clone lies one nucleotide off. The sample comes from a study of neurological immune-mediated disorders (dated by TCRdb to the late 2010s). Regarding the complete study: Among the 35 or so multiple sclerosis patients, approximately 30 had relapsing-remitting MS and 3 had secondary progressive MS. Peripheral blood TCR-beta repertoires from patients with HTLV-I-associated myelopathy (HAM/TSP), patients with multiple sclerosis, and healthy controls were compared in the study using UMI-based sequencing. Longitudinal samples, technical triplicates and paired sorted CD4+ and CD8+ T-cell subsets, alongside PBMC samples, were included among the approximately 100 TCR-beta libraries. Of the 68 subjects in the cohort, approximately 15 were HAM/TSP patients, around 34 were multiple sclerosis patients, and 20 were healthy controls.

Study-level results and caveats: TCR clonal expansion was highest in HAM/TSP patients and lowest in MS patients, with MS patients falling below even healthy controls. Repertoires from 18 of 34 MS patients were grouped by phylogenetic analysis into a cluster of related CDR3 sequences, suggesting a possible repertoire-level signature. Across subjects, expanded clones never shared an identical CDR3 amino acid sequence, which suggests that the TCR-beta repertoires in every group were private. The MS cluster showed no association with clinical or MRI features, and the authors stated that larger cohorts are needed.

To synthesize cDNA, template-switch 5'RACE was performed with a primer carrying a 10-nucleotide random unique molecular identifier so that each TCR transcript was tagged. Over 180 million TCR-beta sequences, covering 15-18 subjects, were produced in each sequencing run. The RNeasy kit was used for extraction of total RNA. The KAPA Real-time Library Amplification kit was used to amplify TCR-beta VDJ regions with primers targeting the TCR constant region and the 5'RACE anchor. Sample indexes and Illumina adaptors were added in a first PCR, and a second PCR then increased library yield. The roughly 650 bp TCR product was size-selected on a 2% E-gel SizeSelection system after Ampure bead purification. Before pooling, library quality was assessed on a Bioanalyzer, concentration was determined with Qubit, and library quantification was performed with the Kapa Library Quantification kit. Paired-end 2 x 150 bp sequencing of the libraries was performed on an Illumina HiSeq 2500. To increase sequence diversity, roughly 24-30% phiX was spiked into each library pool. On the authors' methods: The UMI-based MiGEC pipeline processed quality-filtered reads and removed over 80% of raw TCR sequences during error correction. IMGT germline references were used for aligning VDJ genes, and each clonotype was defined as a unique CDR3 amino acid sequence together with its V-J genes. Clonal expansion, Shannon diversity and CDR3 relatedness were evaluated with VDJtools (CalcPairwiseDistances, ClusterSamples), while phylogenetic trees were built in CLCbio workbench. Clones with at least 8 unique UMIs were defined as expanded, with this threshold being based on coefficient-of-variation modelling across technical triplicates. TCRdb reran the public reads through fastp at Q25 and MiXCR, keeping productive beta chains. Merged by CDR3 protein, the rows form single entries marked with the most common genes and DNA. The authors' filters were not applied to this entry. In all, the sample holds tens of thousands of distinct CDR3 sequences, and roughly 4.1% of those were seen once. Jointly, the top ten make up around 5% of the sample.

Libraries from unsorted PBMCs were made from 2 million PBMCs kept in RNAlater at -80 degrees C until RNA extraction. The multiple sclerosis patients were enrolled in a US clinical protocol that used magnetic resonance imaging to evaluate disease progression. Peripheral blood was subjected to Ficoll-Hypaque density gradient centrifugation to isolate PBMCs, which were then cryopreserved in liquid nitrogen. The CDR3, from cysteine to phenylalanine, totals 13 residues. Only the CDR3 part of the read is kept: 39 bases, read in frame from the first base. Compared with germline, V lacks 6 bases and J lacks 7 bases; bases without a gene match: 8. The germline V gene (reference sequence) gives CDR1 as WNHNN and CDR2 as SYGVQD.

This receptor was identified in a woman in her sixties with multiple sclerosis. Rearrangement joined TRBV10-1 to TRBJ2-5; a stretch of 7 junction bases matches TRBD1. Sequenced sample: PBMCs. The DNA sequence reads TGCGCCAGCAGCTCCGGACCAGGGGGGACCCAGTACTTC. Its protein reads: CASSSGPGGTQYF.